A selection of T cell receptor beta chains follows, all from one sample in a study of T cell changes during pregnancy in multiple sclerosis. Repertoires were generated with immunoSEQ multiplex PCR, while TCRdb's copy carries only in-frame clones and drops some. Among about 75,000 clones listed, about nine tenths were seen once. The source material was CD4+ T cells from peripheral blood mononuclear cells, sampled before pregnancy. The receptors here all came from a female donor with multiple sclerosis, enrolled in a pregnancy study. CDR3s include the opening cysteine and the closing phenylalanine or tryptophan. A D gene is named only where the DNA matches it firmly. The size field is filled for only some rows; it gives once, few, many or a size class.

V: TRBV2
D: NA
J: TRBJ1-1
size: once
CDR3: CASSILGTNTEAFF
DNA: TGTGCCAGCAGTATTCTAGGAACGAACACTGAAGCTTTCTTT

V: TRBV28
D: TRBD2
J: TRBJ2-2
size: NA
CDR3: CASSVSGRAGTGELFF
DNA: TGTGCCAGCAGTGTCAGCGGGAGGGCCGGCACCGGGGAGCTGTTTTTT

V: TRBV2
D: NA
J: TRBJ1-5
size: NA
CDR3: CASTPRVGGAGNQPQHF
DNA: TGTGCCAGCACCCCTAGGGTGGGGGGGGCGGGCAATCAGCCCCAGCATTTT

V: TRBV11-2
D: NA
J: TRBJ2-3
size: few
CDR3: CASSLDRGAEDTQYF
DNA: TGTGCCAGCAGCTTAGATCGGGGGGCGGAAGATACGCAGTATTTT

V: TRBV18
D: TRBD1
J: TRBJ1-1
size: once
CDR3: CASSTVLTGVANTEAFF
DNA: TGTGCCAGCTCAACCGTACTGACAGGGGTGGCGAACACTGAAGCTTTCTTT

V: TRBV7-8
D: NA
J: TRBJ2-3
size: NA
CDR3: CASSLGTNGVGDTQYF
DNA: TGTGCCAGCAGCTTAGGGACTAATGGGGTTGGAGATACGCAGTATTTT

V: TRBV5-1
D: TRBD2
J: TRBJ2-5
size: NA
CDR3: CASSVAGGGGETQYF
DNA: TGCGCCAGCAGCGTCGCGGGGGGCGGTGGAGAGACCCAGTACTTC

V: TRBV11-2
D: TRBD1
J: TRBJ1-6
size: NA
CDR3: CASSFRGLDSPLHF
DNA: TGTGCCAGCAGCTTCAGGGGGCTGGATTCACCCCTCCACTTT

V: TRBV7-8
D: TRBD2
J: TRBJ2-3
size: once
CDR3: CASSLRASGGPGTDTQYF
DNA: TGTGCCAGCAGCTTAAGAGCTAGCGGGGGACCCGGGACAGATACGCAGTATTTT

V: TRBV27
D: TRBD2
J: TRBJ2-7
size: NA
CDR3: CASSLRTTSGSQDEQYF
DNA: TGTGCCAGCAGTTTACGAACGACTAGCGGGAGTCAGGACGAGCAGTACTTC

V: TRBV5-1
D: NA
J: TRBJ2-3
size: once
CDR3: CASSSNTDTQYF
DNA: TGCGCCAGCAGCTCAAACACAGATACGCAGTATTTT

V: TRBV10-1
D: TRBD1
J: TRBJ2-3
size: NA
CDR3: CASRDREDTQYF
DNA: TGCGCCAGCAGGGACAGGGAAGATACGCAGTATTTT

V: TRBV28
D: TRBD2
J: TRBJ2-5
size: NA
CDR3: CASSHLAGGVETQYF
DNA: TGTGCCAGCAGTCACCTAGCGGGAGGTGTAGAGACCCAGTACTTC

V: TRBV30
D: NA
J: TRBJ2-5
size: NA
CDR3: CAWSQGRETQYF
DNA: TGTGCCTGGAGTCAGGGTCGAGAGACCCAGTACTTC

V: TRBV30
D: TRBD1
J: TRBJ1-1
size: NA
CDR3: CAWRTTGDTEAFF
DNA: TGTGCCTGGAGGACGACAGGGGACACTGAAGCTTTCTTT

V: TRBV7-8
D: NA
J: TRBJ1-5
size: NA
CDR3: CASSLEGQGSNQPQHF
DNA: TGTGCCAGCAGCTTAGAAGGGCAGGGGAGCAATCAGCCCCAGCATTTT

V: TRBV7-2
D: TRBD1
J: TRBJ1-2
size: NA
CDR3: CASSTHRQGGGYTF
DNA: TGTGCCAGCAGCACCCACCGACAGGGGGGCGGCTACACCTTC

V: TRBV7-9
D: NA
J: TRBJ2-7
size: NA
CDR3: CASSLVGGYEQYF
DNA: TGTGCCAGCAGCTTAGTTGGGGGGTACGAGCAGTACTTC

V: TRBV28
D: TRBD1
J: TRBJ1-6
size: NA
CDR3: CASSLIRGNSPLHF
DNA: TGTGCCAGCAGTTTAATCAGGGGGAATTCACCCCTCCACTTT

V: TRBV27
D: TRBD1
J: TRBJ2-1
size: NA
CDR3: CASSFRLRGTGAYNEQFF
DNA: TGTGCCAGCAGTTTCCGTCTTCGAGGGACAGGGGCATACAATGAGCAGTTCTTC

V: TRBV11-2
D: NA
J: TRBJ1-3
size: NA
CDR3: CASSVGSTGYWTGNTIYF
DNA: TGTGCCAGCAGCGTCGGGTCGACCGGGTATTGGACTGGAAACACCATATATTTT

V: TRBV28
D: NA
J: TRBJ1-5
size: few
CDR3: CASTRAGGSNQPQHF
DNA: TGTGCCAGCACCCGGGCGGGCGGGAGCAATCAGCCCCAGCATTTT

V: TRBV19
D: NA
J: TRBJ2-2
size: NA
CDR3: CASSNGGGGFANTGELFF
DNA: TGTGCCAGTAGTAATGGGGGAGGGGGATTCGCGAACACCGGGGAGCTGTTTTTT

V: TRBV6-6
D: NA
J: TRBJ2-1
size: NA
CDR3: CASRNAGQISYNEQFF
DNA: TGTGCCAGCAGGAACGCGGGACAGATTTCCTACAATGAGCAGTTCTTC

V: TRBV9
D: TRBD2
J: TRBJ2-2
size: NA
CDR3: CASSLAGGYTGELFF
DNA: TGTGCCAGCAGCCTAGCGGGAGGGTATACCGGGGAGCTGTTTTTT

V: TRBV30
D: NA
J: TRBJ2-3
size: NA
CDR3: CARRGISTDTQYF
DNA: TGTGCCCGCCGCGGGATTAGCACAGATACGCAGTATTTT

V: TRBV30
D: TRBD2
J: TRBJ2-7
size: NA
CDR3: CAFRLAGASDQYF
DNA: TGTGCCTTTCGACTAGCGGGGGCTTCGGATCAGTACTTC

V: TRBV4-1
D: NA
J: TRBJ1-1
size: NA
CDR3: CASSQVWARNTEAFF
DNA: TGCGCCAGCAGCCAAGTATGGGCCAGGAACACTGAAGCTTTCTTT

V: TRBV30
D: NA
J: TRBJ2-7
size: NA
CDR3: CAWSVLGRYTYEQYF
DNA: TGTGCCTGGAGTGTATTGGGGCGATACACCTACGAGCAGTACTTC

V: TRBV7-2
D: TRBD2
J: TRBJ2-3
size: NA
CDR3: CASSLSSGGNGATDTQYF
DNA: TGTGCCAGCAGCTTATCTAGCGGGGGAAACGGGGCCACAGATACGCAGTATTTT

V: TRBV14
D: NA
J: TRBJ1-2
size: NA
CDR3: CASSQDVRDYGYTF
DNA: TGTGCCAGCAGCCAAGACGTCCGAGACTATGGCTACACCTTC

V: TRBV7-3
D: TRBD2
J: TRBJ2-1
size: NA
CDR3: CASSFRSGEGYNEQFF
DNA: TGTGCCAGCAGCTTTCGAAGCGGGGAGGGCTACAATGAGCAGTTCTTC

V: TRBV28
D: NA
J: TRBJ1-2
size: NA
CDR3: CASSLGSLYGYTF
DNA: TGTGCCAGCAGTTTGGGCAGTCTCTATGGCTACACCTTC

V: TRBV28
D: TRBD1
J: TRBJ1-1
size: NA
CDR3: CASRQTGGTEAFF
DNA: TGTGCCAGCAGACAGACAGGGGGGACTGAAGCTTTCTTT

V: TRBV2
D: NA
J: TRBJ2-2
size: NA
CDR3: CASGASRYTGELFF
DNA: TGTGCCAGCGGTGCTAGCAGATACACCGGGGAGCTGTTTTTT

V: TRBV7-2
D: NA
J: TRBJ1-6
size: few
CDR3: CASSRQASSYNSPLHF
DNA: TGTGCCAGCAGCCGACAGGCGAGCTCCTATAATTCACCCCTCCACTTT

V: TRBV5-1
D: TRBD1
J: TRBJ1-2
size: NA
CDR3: CASAGQGGGYTF
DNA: TGCGCCAGCGCGGGACAGGGGGGTGGCTACACCTTC

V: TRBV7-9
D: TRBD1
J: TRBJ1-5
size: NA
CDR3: CASSPQTGGNQPQHF
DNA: TGTGCCAGCAGCCCTCAAACAGGGGGCAATCAGCCCCAGCATTTT

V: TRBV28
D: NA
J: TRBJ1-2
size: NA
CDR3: CASSLGGNNYGYTF
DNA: TGTGCCAGCAGTTTGGGAGGAAATAACTATGGCTACACCTTC

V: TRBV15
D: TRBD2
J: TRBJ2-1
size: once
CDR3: CATSRVSGLAAAPSYNEQFF
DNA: TGTGCCACCAGCAGAGTCTCGGGACTAGCGGCTGCCCCCTCCTACAATGAGCAGTTCTTC

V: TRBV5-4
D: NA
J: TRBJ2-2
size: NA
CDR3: CASSLGTRMNTGELFF
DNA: TGTGCCAGCAGCTTGGGCACTAGGATGAACACCGGGGAGCTGTTTTTT

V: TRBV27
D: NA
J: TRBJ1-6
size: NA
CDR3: CASTFSSRGKGSSPLHF
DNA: TGTGCCAGCACTTTCTCAAGTCGGGGGAAGGGCTCCTCACCCCTCCACTTT

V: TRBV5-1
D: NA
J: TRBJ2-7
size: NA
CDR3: CASSRLPDSSYEQYF
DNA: TGCGCCAGCAGCCGATTGCCGGACAGCTCCTACGAGCAGTACTTC

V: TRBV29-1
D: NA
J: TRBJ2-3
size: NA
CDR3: CSQGTDTQYF
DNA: TGCAGTCAGGGAACAGATACGCAGTATTTT

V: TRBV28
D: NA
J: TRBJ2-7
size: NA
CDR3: CASTQAAGSSYEQYF
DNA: TGTGCCAGCACTCAAGCAGCGGGTAGCTCCTACGAGCAGTACTTC

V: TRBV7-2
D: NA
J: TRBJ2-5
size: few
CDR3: CASSIKQGGVRETQYF
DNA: TGTGCCAGCAGCATCAAACAGGGTGGGGTTCGGGAGACCCAGTACTTC

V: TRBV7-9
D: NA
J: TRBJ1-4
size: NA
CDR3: CASSSRGGEKLFF
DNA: TGTGCCAGCAGCTCCCGGGGGGGTGAAAAACTGTTTTTT

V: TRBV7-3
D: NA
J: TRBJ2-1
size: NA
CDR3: CASSLMSSSYNEQFF
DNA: TGTGCCAGCAGCTTAATGTCTAGCTCCTACAATGAGCAGTTCTTC

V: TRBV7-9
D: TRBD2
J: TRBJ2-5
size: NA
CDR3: CASSLGPGLGETQYF
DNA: TGTGCCAGCAGCTTAGGCCCAGGACTAGGGGAGACCCAGTACTTC

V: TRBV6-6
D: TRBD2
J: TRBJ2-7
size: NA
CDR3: CATAGVSNEQYF
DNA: TGTGCCACCGCGGGAGTAAGTAACGAGCAGTACTTC

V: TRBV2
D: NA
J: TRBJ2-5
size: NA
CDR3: CASRGGAYQETQYF
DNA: TGTGCCAGCAGAGGAGGCGCGTATCAAGAGACCCAGTACTTC

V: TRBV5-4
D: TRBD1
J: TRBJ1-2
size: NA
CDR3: CASKGQGTTNYGYTF
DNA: TGTGCCAGCAAAGGACAGGGGACCACTAACTATGGCTACACCTTC